The clone carrying this TCR beta chain was seen just once. With random hexamers, 0.5 to 1 ug RNA was reverse transcribed. One entry per CDR3 protein results from TCRdb running MiXCR on the immunoSEQ multiplex PCR reads. The sample yields 150,000 or so distinct CDR3 sequences, approximately 95% seen once. These data come from a study of CD8 T cells in Susac syndrome. The V gene end was trimmed by 3 bases and the J gene end by 8 bases; junction bases not matched to a gene: 6. The V gene's germline CDR1 is DFQATT and CDR2 SNEGSKA (reference sequence). The length of the CDR3 is 13 residues. As judged by recently defined diagnostic criteria, patients with Susac syndrome had definite or probable disease.

This chain joins TRBV20-1 and TRBJ1-4, with 7 bases fitting TRBD1. This clonotype was sampled from a human donor with Susac syndrome. Sequencing input: CD4+ T cells from PBMCs. CDR3 in amino acids: CSARVGGNEKLFF. The CDR3 nucleotides read TGCAGTGCTAGGGTAGGGGGCAACGAAAAACTGTTTTTT.